This T cell receptor beta chain was captured by sequencing in a study of blood T cell repertoires in COVID-19. In the 2 weeks before study entry, exposed participants met a COVID-19 case, which was PCR-confirmed or clinician-diagnosed. The assay was immunoSEQ multiplex PCR, and TCRdb's table has in-frame clones only and misses some. The sample lists hundreds of thousands of clones; around 80% were seen once. The CDR3 loop spans 14 amino acids. The germline V and J ends were trimmed by 2 bases and 2 bases, with 9 bases remaining between them. Germline CDR1 reads MNHEY; CDR2 reads SVGAGI. This sequence originates from a man aged 35 to 55 who had been exposed to COVID-19. Input material: PBMCs or T cells enriched from blood (not recorded which). J is TRBJ1-1 and V is TRBV6-5; D gene ambiguous. The CDR3 nucleotides are TGTGCCAGCAGTTACGAGGCCAGAAACACTGAAGCTTTCTTT. Protein product: CASSYEARNTEAFF.